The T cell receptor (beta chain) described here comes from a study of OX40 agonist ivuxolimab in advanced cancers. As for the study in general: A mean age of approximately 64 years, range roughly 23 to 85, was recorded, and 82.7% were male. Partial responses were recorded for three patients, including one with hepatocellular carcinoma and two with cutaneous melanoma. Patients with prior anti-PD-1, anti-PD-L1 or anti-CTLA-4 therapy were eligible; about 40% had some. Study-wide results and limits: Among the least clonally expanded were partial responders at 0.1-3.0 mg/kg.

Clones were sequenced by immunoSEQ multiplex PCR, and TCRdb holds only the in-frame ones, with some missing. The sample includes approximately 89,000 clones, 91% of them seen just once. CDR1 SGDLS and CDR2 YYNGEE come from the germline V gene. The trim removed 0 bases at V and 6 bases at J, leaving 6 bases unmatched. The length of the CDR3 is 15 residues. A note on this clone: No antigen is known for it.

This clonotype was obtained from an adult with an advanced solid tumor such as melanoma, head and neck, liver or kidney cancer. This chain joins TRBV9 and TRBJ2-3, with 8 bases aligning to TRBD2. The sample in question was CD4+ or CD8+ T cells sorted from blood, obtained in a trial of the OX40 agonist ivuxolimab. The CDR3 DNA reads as TGTGCCAGCAGCGTAGCACTAGCGGCACCCGATACGCAGTATTTT. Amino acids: CASSVALAAPDTQYF.